This TCR beta chain was documented in a study of T cell changes during pregnancy in multiple sclerosis. The CDR3 runs to 13 residues. Germline values: CDR1 MNHEY, CDR2 SMNVEV (reference sequence). V dropped 3 bases and J dropped 11; count of bases not matched to a gene: 9. Profiling relied on immunoSEQ multiplex PCR, and the TCRdb table lists in-frame clones only, not all of them. Of tens of thousands of clones in the sample, about 94% are singletons; the top ten hold under 0.85%. The material sequenced was peripheral blood, taken in the third trimester of pregnancy. J is TRBJ2-7 and V is TRBV27; 8 nucleotides match TRBD1. This clonotype was sampled from a female donor with multiple sclerosis, enrolled in a pregnancy study. The CDR3 reads CASSFSGQGKEYF. The CDR3 nucleotides read TGTGCCAGCAGTTTTTCTGGACAGGGAAAGGAGTACTTC.